The 20 T cell receptor beta chains given below trace back to one sample, sequenced in a study of radiation and T cells in renal cell carcinoma. Data came from immunoSEQ multiplex PCR; TCRdb stores just in-frame clones and leaves some out. The data show roughly 130,000 clones, with over 75% seen just once and under 2.5% held by the top ten. Time point noted: blood 2 weeks post-SBRT. Treatment meaning: 15 Gy SBRT to primary tumor, nephrectomy 4 weeks later. This material consisted of blood, taken from a patient whose treatment included radiotherapy and nephrectomy. The receptors originated from a woman in her sixties with renal cell carcinoma.

This chain connects TRBV2 to TRBJ1-4; D not resolved. The CDR3 is 12 amino acids. CDR1 is SNHLY and CDR2 is FYNNEI in the germline V gene. With 6 bases removed from V and 8 bases from J, the gap between germline ends came to 10 bases. The CDR3 coding sequence is TGTGCCAGCAGGACGGGAAGGGAAAAACTGTTTTTT. It yields the protein CASRTGREKLFF.

The rearrangement uses TRBV7-9 and TRBJ1-5, with 8 bases matching TRBD1. Germline V gene sequence: CDR1 SEHNR, CDR2 FQNEAQ (reference sequence). The CDR3 extends over 15 amino acids. The V and J ends lost 5 bases and 2 bases, in that order; junction bases with no gene match: 5. CDR3 coding DNA: TGTGCCAGCAGCGGACAGGGCGGTCGCAATCAGCCCCAGCATTTT. Translation gives CASSGQGGRNQPQHF. Filled out from reference TRBV7-9 and TRBJ1-5, the complete variable domain reads DTGVSQNPRHKITKRGQNVTFRCDPISEHNRLYWYRQTLGQGPEFLTYFQNEAQLEKSRLLSDRFSAERPKGSFSTLEIQRTEQGDSAMYLCASSGQGGRNQPQHFGDGTRLSIL.

This rearrangement joins TRBV6-5 to TRBJ2-3; D possibly corresponds to TRBD2 (5 bases). Trimming removed 5 bases at V and 1 base at J, with 10 bases between. The CDR3 sequence is 14 residues long. Germline V gives CDR1 MNHEY, CDR2 SVGAGI. The CDR3 DNA follows: TGTGCCAGCAGTCGGGTGGAGGGCACAGATACGCAGTATTTT. It translates to CASSRVEGTDTQYF.

The V gene is TRBV6-5, the J gene TRBJ2-1; TRBD2 matches 10 bases. V gave up 2 bases and J gave up 7 bases; unmatched junction bases: 8. CDR1 is MNHEY, CDR2 SVGAGI, per germline. This CDR3 region has 16 residues. CDR3 nucleotide sequence: TGTGCCAGCAGTTACGATCTAGCGGGGGCTGGAAATGAGCAGTTCTTC. Protein sequence: CASSYDLAGAGNEQFF.

The chain is built from TRBV6-1 and TRBJ2-5, with 8 bases that match TRBD1. Matching the DNA end better, TRBJ2-7 makes the J call doubtful. Germline V lookup: CDR1 MNHNS, CDR2 SASEGT. This CDR3 comprises 14 residues. CDR3 in DNA: TGTGCCAGCAGTGAACAGGGGGCGCGGTACGAGCAGTACTTC. Encoded protein: CASSEQGARYEQYF.

The rearrangement links TRBV28 to TRBJ1-3; the D gene is possibly TRBD1 (6 bases). V lost 5 bases and J lost 0, with 17 bases in between. This CDR3 region has 17 residues. CDR1 and CDR2 (germline): MDHEN, SYDVKM. As DNA, the CDR3 is TGTGCCAGCAGTCCTTTATCGGGACACCCCTCTGGAAACACCATATATTTT. Translating gives CASSPLSGHPSGNTIYF.

A few counts support this clone. J is TRBJ1-1 and V is TRBV29-1; TRBD1 is a possible D gene (5 bases). The CDR3 runs to 13 residues. V was cut by 5 bases and J by 4 bases, with 14 bases left in between. In germline, CDR1 is SQVTM, CDR2 ANQGSEA. CDR3 sequence reads: CSVQAGQGTEAFF. The CDR3 DNA reads TGCAGCGTTCAGGCAGGTCAGGGCACTGAAGCTTTCTTT.

This clone was recorded a few times. The J gene is TRBJ1-1, the V gene TRBV28, with TRBD1 identical over 7 bases. Trimming cost V 7 bases and J 2 bases; bases outside gene matches: 10. CDR3 length: 15 amino acids. Germline values: CDR1 MDHEN, CDR2 SYDVKM. In DNA form, the CDR3 reads TGTGCCAGCACCGGACCGGGACAGCTAAACACTGAAGCTTTCTTT. Its protein product is CASTGPGQLNTEAFF.

The table lists this clone with a count of one. This chain uses TRBV4-1 with TRBJ2-3; no clear D gene. Trimming took off 0 bases at V and 5 bases at J, with 6 bases between the two ends. CDR1 MGHRA and CDR2 YSYEKL come from the germline V gene. The CDR3 consists of 13 residues. CDR3 nucleotide sequence: TGCGCCAGCAGCCAAGATGTAGTAGATACGCAGTATTTT. Translating gives CASSQDVVDTQYF.

The chain employs TRBV2 and TRBJ2-1; 8 bases are shared with TRBD2. This CDR3 is 20 amino acids long. With V trimmed by 6 bases and J by 0 bases, 19 bases remained unmatched. CDR1 and CDR2 (germline): SNHLY, FYNNEI. The CDR3 here is CASRDPGGEPNLSSYNEQFF. As DNA, the CDR3 is TGTGCCAGCAGAGATCCGGGGGGGGAGCCAAACTTGAGCTCCTACAATGAGCAGTTCTTC.

The gene calls are TRBV28 and TRBJ1-1, with D possibly matching TRBD1 (6 bases). This CDR3 is 12 amino acids long. Trimming removed 3 bases at V and 5 bases at J, with 7 bases between. The germline gives CDR1 MDHEN, CDR2 SYDVKM. CDR3 nucleotide sequence: TGTGCCAGCAGTTTTGACAGGACTGAAGCTTTCTTT. As protein: CASSFDRTEAFF.

This clone was seen just once. The junction differs from germline at one of its ends, possibly a read error. The gene calls are TRBV7-7 and TRBJ2-2, with 7 nucleotides matching TRBD1. Germline V lookup: CDR1 SSHAT, CDR2 FNYEAQ (reference sequence). The CDR3 length is 15 residues. CDR3 nucleotide sequence: TGTGCTAGCAGCTTAGGAACAGGGGTGGCCGGGGAGCTGTTTTTT. Translation: CASSLGTGVAGELFF. The variable domain in full, with the rest retrieved from reference TRBV7-7 and TRBJ2-2, is GAGVSQSPRYKVTKRGQDVTLRCDPISSHATLYWYQQALGQGPEFLTYFNYEAQPDKSGLPSDRFSAERPEGSISTLTIQRTEQRDSAMYRCASSLGTGVAGELFFGEGSRLTVL.

This chain connects TRBV28 to TRBJ2-1; TRBD1 aligns across 9 bases. V dropped 5 bases and J dropped 1; count of bases not matched to a gene: 15. The CDR3 is 19 amino acids. CDR1 and CDR2 (germline): MDHEN, SYDVKM. This CDR3 reads CASSLALWATGGSYNEQFF. The CDR3 DNA is TGTGCCAGCAGTCTCGCCCTTTGGGCGACAGGGGGATCCTACAATGAGCAGTTCTTC.

The sample holds one count of this clone. V is TRBV5-1 and J is TRBJ2-7; D unresolved. The V end lost 7 bases, the J end lost 0 bases, and 8 bases lay between the germline ends. The CDR3 sequence is 12 residues long. The germline V gene encodes CDR1 SGHRS and CDR2 YFSETQ. The CDR3 here is CASSPSSYEQYF. CDR3 nucleotide sequence: TGCGCCAGCTCCCCGAGCTCCTACGAGCAGTACTTC.

The chain couples TRBV6-1 to TRBJ2-1; tentatively, D is TRBD2 (5 bases). V lost 4 bases and J lost 7, with 8 bases in between. The CDR3 is 12 residues long. Germline-derived CDR1 and CDR2 are MNHNS and SASEGT. The CDR3, as DNA: TGTGCCAGCAGTGGGGAGAGGAATGAGCAGTTCTTC. Amino acids: CASSGERNEQFF.

The V gene is TRBV10-3, the J gene TRBJ1-5; D remains unclear. Germline V gene lookup returns CDR1 ENHRY and CDR2 SYGVKD. CDR3 length: 13 amino acids. V was cut by 7 bases and J by 5 bases, with 12 bases left in between. CDR3 nucleotides: TGTGCCATCAACCAGGCGCGGGATCAGCCCCAGCATTTT. This translates into CAINQARDQPQHF.

This CDR3 is CSVEDKTSPYEQYF. Here the CDR3 DNA reads TGCAGCGTTGAAGACAAAACGTCTCCCTACGAGCAGTACTTC. The gene calls are TRBV29-1 and TRBJ2-7; D is undetermined. Deletions cut 0 bases from V and 2 bases from J, with 11 bases between. CDR1 is SQVTM and CDR2 is ANQGSEA in the germline V gene. This CDR3 comprises 14 residues.

The chain is built from TRBV6-5 and TRBJ1-1; D gene unclear. Trimming removed 1 base at V and 1 base at J, with 10 bases between. CDR3 length: 15 residues. Germline V gives CDR1 MNHEY, CDR2 SVGAGI. In nucleotides, the CDR3 is TGTGCCAGCAGTTACTTCAGGAAAGCGAACACTGAAGCTTTCTTT. It encodes CASSYFRKANTEAFF.

The gene calls are TRBV2 and TRBJ1-2, with 7 bases fitting TRBD1. Germline V gives CDR1 SNHLY, CDR2 FYNNEI. The CDR3 is made up of 18 amino acids. V was pared by 8 bases and J by 7 bases, with 25 bases of the junction left unmatched. In DNA, the CDR3 is TGTGCCAGCCCGGGACAGATAATCTCCCCCTCAACGACGCGTGGCTACACCTTC. This sequence encodes CASPGQIISPSTTRGYTF.

V and J are TRBV6-5 and TRBJ1-4; D ambiguous. Trimming removed 4 bases from V and 8 bases from J, with 5 bases in between. The CDR3 has 11 residues. Germline V gene sequence: CDR1 MNHEY, CDR2 SVGAGI. CDR3 bases: TGTGCCAGCAGTTCGGGGGAAAAACTGTTTTTT. Amino acids: CASSSGEKLFF.